This T cell receptor (beta chain) was retrieved from a study of cytomegalovirus exposure and HLA in healthy donors (TCRdb year 2017). As for the study more broadly: An earlier analysis of approximately 550 of the donors reported more than 250 Gb of sequence data and some 120 million unique TCR beta sequences from approximately 180 million T cells. An early release that covered approximately 600 HLA-typed donors contained approximately 290 gigabases of sequencing data and around 80 million unique TCR sequences. Among the roughly 390 genotyped donors, 81% belonged to the genetic ancestry cluster associated with self-reported Caucasian donors. The study aimed to test whether cataloging public T cell receptors could reveal signatures of past pathogen exposure. The study profiled the T cell repertoires of 500 to 800 subjects by immunosequencing and related them to cytomegalovirus serostatus. Along with the roughly 670-subject first cohort, a separate validation cohort of around 120 different subjects was used. The study combined high-throughput TCR immunosequencing, statistical association of individual TCRs with disease status, and machine learning to predict cytomegalovirus infection status. To study patterns of TCR occurrence, a later analysis re-analyzed previously published TCR beta repertoires from more than 550 donors and added high-resolution HLA genotyping. In the later analysis, no new phenotypic data were used to find candidate immune exposures; instead, reliance was placed on TCR beta sequences and their occurrence across donors. To decide whether each TCR beta V gene segment behaved as functional or pseudogenic, an earlier analysis of approximately 590 of the donors relied on high-throughput TCR beta sequencing. Donor age, sex, ethnicity and CMV serostatus were compiled alongside the repertoire data. A later genetic analysis used genome-wide SNP genotypes for about 60% of the roughly 670 donors, treating that subset as a discovery cohort. Every discovery cohort repertoire had been produced on one sequencing platform. Both class I and class II loci were covered by HLA typing, at four-digit resolution. Typing coverage differed by locus: A, B, C, DRB1 and DQB1 were typed in roughly 629-630 donors, DQA1 in about 500, DPA1 in roughly 590, and DPB1 in around 490. A handful of DR-DQ haplotypes were handled as single units for association and clustering because linkage in the cohort was strong. On average, about 200,000 unique TCR beta nucleotide sequences were sequenced per donor among fewer than 500 genotyped donors of the cohort, with 15% to 20% of those sequences being non-productive.

Comments on this clone: It lacks a known antigen. No base quality values were provided; no much bigger clone lies one nucleotide off.

V trim: 4 bases; J trim: 8 bases; unmatched bases: 15. The CDR3 spans 17 residues, from the cysteine through the phenylalanine. Just the 51-base CDR3 DNA is kept, in frame starting at base 1. The germline V gene sets CDR1 to MDHEN and CDR2 to SYDVKM. Study-level results and caveats: The authors suggested that the approach could potentially be extended to other disease states and immunological phenotypes. Correlated functional status among segregating V segments might be attributable to linkage disequilibrium, but an unknown experimental factor could not be ruled out. Cytomegalovirus status was reported to be diagnosed by the classifier with high specificity and sensitivity in both the original and validation cohorts. According to a later analysis, parvovirus B19, influenza, CMV and Epstein-Barr virus appeared linked to several top co-occurrence clusters. Immune exposure information for the cohort was limited to CMV serostatus. In this cohort, only TCR beta chains were sequenced, and detectable features were limited by the absence of alpha or paired-chain data. Specific HLA alleles were associated with some 15,000 TCR beta sequences at a false discovery rate of 0.05 in a later analysis. The presence/absence analyses assumed that sequencing depth was roughly uniform across donors, and that assumption may not be true. In a later analysis, HLA-associated TCR beta chains showed more clonal expansion and lower generation probabilities than non-associated chains that were equally common. According to a later analysis, most CMV-associated TCR beta chains appeared to be HLA-restricted, and the HLA associations seemed to be driven largely by CMV exposure. A further reported finding was that TCR beta sequences accurately predicted the HLA-A and HLA-B alleles for most subjects in the first cohort. A group of highly shared sequence variants was considered likely to be a technical artifact of the sequencing pipeline. Across donors, most TCR sequences were observed very rarely, whereas some public TCRs were present in many individuals. A few of the identified cytomegalovirus-associated TCR beta chains were confirmed in vitro to be specific for cytomegalovirus antigens. According to a later genetic analysis, donors in an Asian-associated ancestry cluster had fewer N-insertions in productive TCRs than the roughly 670-donor mean. Because counts were too low, about 15 rarely observed V segments, including chromosome 9 orphons, were left out of the earlier analysis of roughly 600 of the donors. Because HLA typing was missing for some donors at each locus, association tests included only the typed subset. In an earlier analysis of under 600 of the donors, most TCR beta V segments were observed in productive rearrangements about 90% or about 30% of the time, broadly matching IMGT annotations. Because the 87-base-pair reads could not distinguish some IMGT-functional V segments, including TRBV6-2 and TRBV6-3, those segments were excluded. In the study, some 180 TCR beta chains were listed as associated with cytomegalovirus. V-gene and J-gene trimming of TCR beta chains was associated with a missense DCLRE1C variant in a later genetic analysis, and the association was replicated in an independent cohort. Assigning TCR associations to individual alleles was difficult when HLA alleles, especially DR and DQ, strongly co-occurred. In a later analysis, the rate of TCR association differed among HLA loci, with DRB1 alleles having the most associated TCRs and HLA-C alleles having the fewest.

Library method: the immunoSEQ multiplex PCR assay. The multiplex PCR relied on a mix of 60 forward primers for TCR Vbeta segments and 13 reverse primers for TCR Jbeta segments. The CDR3 region of rearranged TCR beta genes was amplified from genomic DNA with a multiplex PCR assay. On the Illumina HiSeq System, the amplified TCR beta libraries were sequenced as 87-base-pair reads. The paper's data handling went like this. Across the 670 or so repertoires, a later analysis counted tens of millions of unique TCR beta chains, approximately 12 million of which were shared by at least two donors. A nearest-neighbor algorithm error-corrected the raw reads and collapsed the reads into unique sequences, merging closely related sequences to remove PCR and sequencing errors. To assign V, D and J gene segments, CDR3 sequences were aligned to IMGT reference sequences. For a sequence to be retained, a match of at least six nucleotides was required to both a V gene segment and a J gene segment. Rearrangements were classified as productive when the CDR3 lacked stop codons and remained in frame with V and J, and all other rearrangements were classified as non-productive. Following IMGT convention, CDR3 was defined as the stretch from the second conserved V-encoded cysteine to the conserved J-encoded phenylalanine. The earlier analysis of more than 450 of the donors excluded sequences that lacked an unambiguous match to a single V gene segment. In an earlier analysis of about 590 of the donors, a V segment was called functional when productive rearrangements were above 56.7%, and segregating when the standard deviation between donors exceeded 5%. A statistical classification framework was built to diagnose cytomegalovirus status from the catalog of TCR beta chain sequences. A later analysis assigned V and J genes by comparing TCR nucleotide sequences with IMGT/GENE-DB human TR gene sequences. The TCRdist pipeline was used in a later analysis to assign CDR3 sequences and most-parsimonious VDJ recombination scenarios. In a later analysis, each TCR beta chain was defined by its CDR3 amino acid sequence together with its V-gene family, and reads without a unique V-gene family were excluded. To address suspected cross-contamination and a sequencing artifact, a later analysis removed 450 to 700 highly shared, low-generation-probability nucleotide sequences. In a later analysis, a clonal expansion index was calculated for each public chain from normalized within-repertoire ranks of inferred template counts. Generation probabilities in a later analysis came from a VDJ recombination model fitted to out-of-frame rearrangements, and those results were checked against IGoR. Hypergeometric tests were used in a later analysis to score TCR-TCR, TCR-HLA and TCR-CMV co-occurrence, with a repertoire-size bias correction applied to the TCR pairs. False discovery rates were estimated in a later analysis by permuting HLA or CMV assignments 20 times. In a later analysis, co-occurring TCRs were grouped with DBSCAN, and TCRdist sequence similarity was added when clustering was performed within HLA-allele-positive subsets. For co-occurrence clustering, repertoires with fewer than 30,000 or more than 120,000 public chains were excluded, along with 4 to 6 repertoires with anomalous nucleotide sharing. TCRdb stores this immuneACCESS table with in-frame sequences only. Part of the clones is absent; in the studies checked, under half of the shortfall reflects unresolved V genes, and no reason is known for the rest. The V and J calls and clone size were taken over from that table, and D and trimming were inferred from the DNA. In all, the sample holds over 150,000 clones, and approximately 84% of those were seen once. The ten most abundant clones make up 4% to 6% of the sample.

The cohort comprised some 700 healthy bone marrow donors. Cohort members were all nominally healthy when sampled, although unrecorded immune exposures were likely present. The donor tested CMV seronegative and was one of the 352 seronegative cohort members. A peripheral blood sample was provided by each donor, and peripheral blood mononuclear cells were used for TCR beta sequencing. Genomic DNA extraction from the blood cell samples was performed with the Qiagen DNeasy Blood Extraction Kit. The rearrangement combines TRBV28 with TRBJ1-4, with 8 junctional bases fitting TRBD1. This clonotype originated in a man between 18 and 35 years old in good health and CMV-seronegative. Input material: PBMCs. The DNA sequence reads TGTGCCAGCAGTTACCGGACAACAGGGGGAATGGGGGAAAAACTGTTTTTT. It codes for CASSYRTTGGMGEKLFF.